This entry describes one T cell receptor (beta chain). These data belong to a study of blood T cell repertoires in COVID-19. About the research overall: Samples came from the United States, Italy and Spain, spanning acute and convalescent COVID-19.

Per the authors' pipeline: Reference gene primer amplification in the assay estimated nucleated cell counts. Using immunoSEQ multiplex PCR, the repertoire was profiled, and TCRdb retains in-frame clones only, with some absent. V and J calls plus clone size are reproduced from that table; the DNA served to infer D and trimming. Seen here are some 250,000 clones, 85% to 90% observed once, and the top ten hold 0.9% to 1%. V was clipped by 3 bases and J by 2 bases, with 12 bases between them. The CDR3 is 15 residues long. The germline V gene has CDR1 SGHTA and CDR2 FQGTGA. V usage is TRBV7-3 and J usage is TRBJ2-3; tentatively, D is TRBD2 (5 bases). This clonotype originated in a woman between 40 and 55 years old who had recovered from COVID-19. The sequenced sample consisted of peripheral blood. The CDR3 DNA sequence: TGTGCCAGCAGCTTCGGTAGCGCGGCCACAGATACGCAGTATTTT. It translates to CASSFGSAATDTQYF.